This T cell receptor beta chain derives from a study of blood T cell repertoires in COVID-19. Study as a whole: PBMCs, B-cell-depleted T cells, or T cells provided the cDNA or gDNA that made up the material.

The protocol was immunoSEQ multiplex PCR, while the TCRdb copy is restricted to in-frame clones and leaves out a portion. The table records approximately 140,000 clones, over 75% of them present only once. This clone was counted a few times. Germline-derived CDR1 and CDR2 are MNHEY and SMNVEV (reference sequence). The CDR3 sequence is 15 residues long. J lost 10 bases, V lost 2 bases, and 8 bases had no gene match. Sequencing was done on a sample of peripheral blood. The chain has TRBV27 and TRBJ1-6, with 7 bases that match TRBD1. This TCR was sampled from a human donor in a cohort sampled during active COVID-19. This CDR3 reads CASSLIDRASSPLHF. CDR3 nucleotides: TGTGCCAGCAGTTTAATCGACAGGGCGAGCTCACCCCTCCACTTT.